This TCR beta chain was documented in a study of T-cell reconstitution after alpha-beta-depleted transplantation in children. Notes on the study in general: Reportedly, only several hundred clones from non-depleted graft cells drove alpha-beta T-cell counts at about two months.

This clonotype was observed a few times. Its antigen is unidentified. It was with unique molecular identifiers that the TCRbeta library was prepared. MiXCR, run by TCRdb on the PCR reads, gives a single entry per CDR3 protein. The sample has about 310,000 distinct CDR3 sequences; approximately 23% are singletons. Trimming took 7 bases from V and 6 from J; bases not matched to a gene: 9. The CDR3 totals 14 residues. This chain links TRBV12-3 or TRBV12-4 with TRBJ2-7, with TRBD1 identical over 10 bases. Here the sequenced sample was PBMCs, mostly from graft donor cells, taken 180 days after TCRalphabeta/CD19-depleted stem cell transplant. This receptor was identified in a male patient younger than 18 who had a stem cell transplant for acute lymphoblastic leukemia, so the T cells may come from the graft donor. This CDR3 reads CASNDRGPFGEQYF. CDR3 nucleotide sequence: TGTGCCAGCAATGACAGGGGGCCCTTCGGCGAGCAGTACTTC.